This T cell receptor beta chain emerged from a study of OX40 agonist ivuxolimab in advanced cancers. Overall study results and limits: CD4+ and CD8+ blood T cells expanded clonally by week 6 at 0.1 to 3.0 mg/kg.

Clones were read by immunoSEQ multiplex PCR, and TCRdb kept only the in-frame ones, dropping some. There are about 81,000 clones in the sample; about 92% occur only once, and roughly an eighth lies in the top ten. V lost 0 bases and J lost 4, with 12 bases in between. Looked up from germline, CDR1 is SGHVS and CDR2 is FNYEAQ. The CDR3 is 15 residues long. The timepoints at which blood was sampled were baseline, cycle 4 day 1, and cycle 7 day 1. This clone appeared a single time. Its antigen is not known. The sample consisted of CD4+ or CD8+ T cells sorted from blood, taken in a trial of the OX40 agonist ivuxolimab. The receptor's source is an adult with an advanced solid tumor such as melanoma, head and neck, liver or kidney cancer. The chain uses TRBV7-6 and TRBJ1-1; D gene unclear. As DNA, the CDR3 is TGTGCCAGCAGCTTAGCGTTGGCCATGGGCACTGAAGCTTTCTTT. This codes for CASSLALAMGTEAFF.